A single sample is the source of the 32 T cell receptor beta chains below, sequenced in a study of T cell responses to AZD1222 COVID-19 vaccine. Only in-frame clones appear in the TCRdb table, and some are missing; sequencing was by immunoSEQ multiplex PCR. This sample has about 110,000 clones, with 85% to 90% found just once. This sample comprised peripheral blood, obtained on day 0 of AZD1222 vaccination. All receptors derive from an adult in good health.

V gene TRBV7-6 combines with J gene TRBJ2-7, with no clear D. Germline values: CDR1 SGHVS, CDR2 FNYEAQ. The CDR3 is made up of 15 amino acids. Trimming left V 1 base short and J 5 bases short, with 15 bases between. CDR3 amino acids: CASSLVSQDGHEQYF. The CDR3 nucleotides read TGTGCCAGCAGCTTAGTGTCTCAGGACGGCCACGAGCAGTACTTC.

This rearrangement joins TRBV6-5 to TRBJ1-2; D remains unclear. V lost 5 bases to trimming and J lost 2 bases, with 3 bases between them. The CDR3 totals 11 residues. CDR1 is MNHEY and CDR2 is SVGAGI in the germline V gene. The CDR3 nucleotides read TGTGCCAGCAGTCCCAACTATGGCTACACCTTC. Its protein is CASSPNYGYTF.

The rearrangement uses TRBV7-2 and TRBJ2-3; D is unresolved. Deletions cut 2 bases from V and 6 bases from J, with 9 bases between. This CDR3 has 13 residues. From germline, CDR1 is SGHTA and CDR2 FQGNSA. The CDR3 region has the DNA TGTGCCAGCAGCTTAAGTCCCGGGGATACGCAGTATTTT. Translated: CASSLSPGDTQYF. Filled out from reference TRBV7-2 and TRBJ2-3, the complete variable domain reads GAGVSQSPSNKVTEKGKDVELRCDPISGHTALYWYRQSLGQGLEFLIYFQGNSAPDKSGLPSDRFSAERTGGSVSTLTIQRTQQEDSAVYLCASSLSPGDTQYFGPGTRLTVL.

V is TRBV11-3 and J is TRBJ2-2; D remains ambiguous. Germline V gene lookup returns CDR1 SGHNT and CDR2 YENEEA. The germline V and J ends were trimmed by 1 base and 6 bases, with 12 bases remaining between them. This CDR3 comprises 15 residues. The CDR3 nucleotides read TGTGCCAGCAGCTTAGCAGACCTCAACGCCGGGGAGCTGTTTTTT. Protein: CASSLADLNAGELFF.

This clone was detected only a few times. V gene TRBV18 combines with J gene TRBJ1-1; D call uncertain. The CDR3 contains 16 residues. Germline V gene data show CDR1 as KGHSH and CDR2 as LQKENI. V was cut by 2 bases and J by 1 base, with 14 bases left in between. DNA of the CDR3: TGTGCCAGCTCACCAAGTCAATTCCGACAGAACACTGAAGCTTTCTTT. Protein product: CASSPSQFRQNTEAFF.

The chain carries TRBV5-4 and TRBJ2-5; the D gene could be TRBD1 or TRBD2 (5 bases each). Germline V gene sequence: CDR1 SGHNT, CDR2 YYREEE (reference sequence). V dropped 3 bases and J dropped 1 base, with 13 bases sitting between them. CDR3 length equals 15 residues. The CDR3 sequence: CASSSKPGPQETQYF. CDR3 coding DNA: TGTGCCAGCAGCTCCAAACCGGGACCCCAAGAGACCCAGTACTTC.

The chain is built from TRBV3-1 (or the pseudogene TRBV3-2) and TRBJ2-3; tentatively, D is TRBD1 or TRBD2 (8 bases each). The length of the CDR3 is 16 residues. V was shortened by 1 base and J by 1 base, with 12 bases between the two germline ends. Germline V gene lookup returns CDR1 LGHDT and CDR2 YNNKEL (reference sequence). In DNA, the CDR3 is TGTGCCAGCAGCCAAGTAGCGGGACAGGGCACAGATACGCAGTATTTT. Residues: CASSQVAGQGTDTQYF.

CDR3 in amino acids: CSVEFYNEQFF. For the CDR3, the DNA is TGCAGCGTTGAGTTCTACAATGAGCAGTTCTTC. The rearrangement joins TRBV29-1 to TRBJ2-1; D not certain. Germline V gives CDR1 SQVTM, CDR2 ANQGSEA. V lost 3 bases to trimming and J lost 3 bases, with 3 bases between them. The CDR3 sequence is 11 residues long.

The chain has TRBV18 and TRBJ1-4; 8 bases are a match to TRBD1. J lost 6 bases, V lost 1 base, and 7 bases had no gene match. The germline CDR1 and CDR2 sequences are KGHSH and LQKENI. The CDR3 loop spans 16 amino acids. The CDR3 reads CASSPLTTGGDEKLFF. The CDR3 region has the DNA TGTGCCAGCTCACCACTAACCACAGGGGGTGATGAAAAACTGTTTTTT.

The genes are TRBV19 and TRBJ2-7; 13 nucleotides match TRBD2. The V and J ends lost 6 bases and 0 bases, in that order; junction bases with no gene match: 8. This CDR3 spans 17 amino acids. CDR1 and CDR2 (germline): LNHDA, SQIVND (reference sequence). The CDR3 nucleotides read TGTGCCAGTAGCACTACTAGCGGGGGGGCTAGCTCCTACGAGCAGTACTTC. It encodes CASSTTSGGASSYEQYF.

This sequence joins TRBV7-3 and TRBJ2-5; TRBD2 aligns across 9 bases. CDR3 length: 15 amino acids. Germline CDR1 and CDR2: SGHTA and FQGTGA. The trim removed 5 bases at V and 5 bases at J, leaving 9 bases unmatched. This CDR3 is CASSLGLALTETQYF. CDR3 in DNA: TGTGCCAGCAGCCTGGGACTAGCCCTGACGGAGACCCAGTACTTC.

The rearrangement links TRBV7-3 to TRBJ1-1, with TRBD1 matching 9 bases. J lost 11 bases, V lost 2 bases, and 6 bases had no gene match. Germline values: CDR1 SGHTA, CDR2 FQGTGA. CDR3 length: 13 residues. The CDR3 DNA reads as TGTGCCAGCAGCTTAGGGACAGGGTCGCGGGCTTTCTTT. It specifies CASSLGTGSRAFF.

This chain connects TRBV6-5 to TRBJ2-2; TRBD2 matches at 7 bases. This CDR3 spans 15 amino acids. The V segment lost 10 bases and the J segment 5 bases; nucleotides outside the gene matches: 13. CDR1 is MNHEY, CDR2 SVGAGI, per germline. As DNA, the CDR3 is TGTGCCACCCACTTTTCTAGCGGACAAACCGGGGAGCTGTTTTTT. Translating gives CATHFSSGQTGELFF.

This clone was observed once. The chain recombines TRBV12-3 or TRBV12-4 with TRBJ1-2, with TRBD1 matching over 7 bases. CDR3 length: 13 residues. V dropped 4 bases and J dropped 8; count of bases not matched to a gene: 7. In nucleotides, the CDR3 is TGTGCCAGCAGTTCAGACAGGGTCGGGGGCTACACCTTC. This gives the protein CASSSDRVGGYTF.

The chain links TRBV6-6 to TRBJ1-4, with D perhaps TRBD1 (5 bases). V was pared by 6 bases and J by 5 bases, with 16 bases between. Germline CDR1 MNHNY, CDR2 SVGAGI (reference sequence). The CDR3 spans 15 residues. CDR3 nucleotides: TGTGCCAGCAGCAAACTCGGGGGAGGCAATGAAAAACTGTTTTTT. Its translation: CASSKLGGGNEKLFF.

The rearrangement uses TRBV7-9 and TRBJ1-1; D remains unclear. The V end lost 2 bases, the J end lost 4 bases, and 17 bases lay between the germline ends. The CDR3 has 16 amino acids. The V gene's germline CDR1 is SEHNR and CDR2 FQNEAQ (reference sequence). CDR3 in amino acids: CASSLQDLGAGTEAFF. The CDR3 nucleotides read TGTGCCAGCAGCTTACAGGATCTAGGAGCGGGCACTGAAGCTTTCTTT.

J is TRBJ1-6 and V is TRBV28; no definite D call. V lost 8 bases, J lost 0 bases, and 8 bases lay in between. This CDR3 contains 14 residues. CDR1 and CDR2 (germline): MDHEN, SYDVKM. In nucleotides, the CDR3 is TGTGCCAGCCGCTCGATCTCCTATAATTCACCCCTCCACTTT. It yields the protein CASRSISYNSPLHF.

Turning to this clone: An end of the junction does not agree with germline; a read error may underlie this. The genes are TRBV6-1 and TRBJ1-3, with D maybe TRBD1 (6 bases). Germline values: CDR1 MNHNS, CDR2 SASEGT. The CDR3 extends over 16 amino acids. In nucleotides, the CDR3 is TGTGCCAACAGTGAAGTTGCAGGGGCCTCTGGAAACACCATATATTTT. Its protein is CANSEVAGASGNTIYF.

This sequence joins TRBV11-3 and TRBJ1-1, with a tentative D call TRBD1 (5 bases). The germline V gene has CDR1 SGHNT and CDR2 YENEEA. This CDR3 comprises 16 residues. The ends were cut back, 2 bases at V and 0 bases at J, with 13 bases in the middle. The CDR3 DNA reads TGTGCCAGCAGCTTACCAACCGGGGACTTGAACACTGAAGCTTTCTTT. It yields the protein CASSLPTGDLNTEAFF.

The rearrangement uses TRBV28 and TRBJ2-7, with D maybe TRBD1 (5 bases). Trimming took 10 bases from V and 4 from J, leaving 17 bases between them. Germline lookup yields CDR1 MDHEN and CDR2 SYDVKM. CDR3 length equals 13 residues. CDR3 loop: CATSPAGKYEQYF. CDR3 nucleotides: TGTGCCACCTCACCGGCAGGGAAGTACGAGCAGTACTTC. The full variable domain, completed using reference TRBV28 and TRBJ2-7, is DVKVTQSSRYLVKRTGEKVFLECVQDMDHENMFWYRQDPGLGLRLIYFSYDVKMKEKGDIPEGYSVSREKKERFSLILESASTNQTSMYLCATSPAGKYEQYFGPGTRLTVT.

This chain connects TRBV29-1 to TRBJ1-1; TRBD1 matches 8 bases. Germline V gives CDR1 SQVTM, CDR2 ANQGSEA. This CDR3 has 14 amino acids. Trimming cost V 6 bases and J 3 bases; bases outside gene matches: 9. The CDR3 loop is CSVTTQGVDTEAFF. In DNA form, the CDR3 reads TGCAGCGTAACCACACAGGGGGTGGACACTGAAGCTTTCTTT.

This clone has just one count. V gene TRBV5-4 combines with J gene TRBJ2-5; D assignment may be TRBD1 or TRBD2 (5 bases each). Germline-derived CDR1 and CDR2 are SGHNT and YYREEE (reference sequence). The V and J ends lost 0 bases and 5 bases respectively, with 14 bases between them. The CDR3 has 15 residues. Here the CDR3 reads CASSLGAGAYETQYF. CDR3 nucleotides: TGTGCCAGCAGCTTGGGTGCCGGGGCCTATGAGACCCAGTACTTC.

The gene calls are TRBV5-1 and TRBJ1-4; D is possibly TRBD1 (6 bases). Trimming stripped 6 bases from V and 2 bases from J, with 14 bases between. This CDR3 comprises 15 residues. The germline V gene has CDR1 SGHRS and CDR2 YFSETQ. CDR3 nucleotides: TGCGCCAGCACCGGAGGGGGGATGACTAATGAAAAACTGTTTTTT. Protein: CASTGGGMTNEKLFF.

This chain connects TRBV7-9 to TRBJ2-3, with a weak D call TRBD2 (5 bases). V shed 1 base and J shed 2 bases, with 10 bases lying between them. There are 15 residues in the CDR3. Germline V gene sequence: CDR1 SEHNR, CDR2 FQNEAQ (reference sequence). CDR3 residues: CASSLGTSNTDTQYF. The DNA for the CDR3 is TGTGCCAGCAGCTTAGGGACTTCTAACACAGATACGCAGTATTTT.

The gene calls are TRBV4-2 and TRBJ1-3; tentative D call: TRBD1 (6 bases). Looked up from germline, CDR1 is LGHNA and CDR2 is YNFKEQ. Trimming cost V 4 bases and J 2 bases, with 18 bases left between them. The CDR3 extends over 17 amino acids. This CDR3 is CASSRGGGRGAGNTIYF. DNA for the CDR3: TGTGCCAGCAGCCGAGGGGGGGGCCGGGGCGCTGGAAACACCATATATTTT.

V and J are TRBV27 and TRBJ2-7; 9 nucleotides match TRBD2. Germline-derived CDR1 and CDR2 are MNHEY and SMNVEV (reference sequence). The V segment lost 8 bases and the J segment 3 bases; nucleotides outside the gene matches: 11. This CDR3 comprises 15 residues. The CDR3 DNA reads as TGTGCCAGCGCGGGCAGTCTAGCGGGGAACTACGAGCAGTACTTC. It specifies CASAGSLAGNYEQYF.

The chain has TRBV7-8 and TRBJ2-7; 7 nucleotides match TRBD1. Per germline, CDR1 SGHVS and CDR2 FQNEAQ. The junction had 9 bases not matched to a gene; V was cut back by 4 bases and J by 0 bases. This CDR3 region has 16 residues. The CDR3, as DNA: TGTGCCAGCAGCTCGGAAAGGACAGGAAGCTCCTACGAGCAGTACTTC. It yields the protein CASSSERTGSSYEQYF.

The chain employs TRBV12-3 or TRBV12-4 and TRBJ1-5, with D unclear. The CDR3 runs to 11 residues. The V and J ends lost 4 bases and 3 bases respectively, with 1 base between them. The CDR3 DNA is TGTGCCAGCAGTTCCAATCAGCCCCAGCATTTT. Residues: CASSSNQPQHF.

V is TRBV4-1 and J is TRBJ1-1, with 10 bases aligning to TRBD1. Germline V gene sequence: CDR1 MGHRA, CDR2 YSYEKL. This CDR3 comprises 17 residues. Germline trimming cut 6 bases from V and 0 bases from J; bases unmatched to any gene: 10. CDR3 sequence reads: CASRPGTGVLVNTEAFF. CDR3 in DNA: TGCGCCAGCAGACCCGGGACAGGGGTTCTAGTGAACACTGAAGCTTTCTTT.

The rearrangement links TRBV19 to TRBJ1-2, with D perhaps matching TRBD1 (6 bases). Trimming pared 7 bases from V and 4 bases from J, leaving 22 bases between. The CDR3 spans 16 residues. Looked up from germline, CDR1 is LNHDA and CDR2 is SQIVND (reference sequence). The CDR3 DNA sequence: TGTGCCAGTATAACCCCAATGGCGGGGGGCAGCTATGGCTACACCTTC. It codes for CASITPMAGGSYGYTF.

The chain is built from TRBV2 and TRBJ2-5; D possibly corresponds to TRBD1 (5 bases). The germline gives CDR1 SNHLY, CDR2 FYNNEI. The CDR3 has 12 residues. The V and J ends lost 7 bases and 3 bases respectively, with 9 bases between them. CDR3 sequence reads: CASNQGEETQYF. The CDR3 DNA is TGTGCCAGCAACCAAGGGGAAGAGACCCAGTACTTC.

The gene calls are TRBV29-1 and TRBJ1-5, with D possibly being TRBD1 (6 bases). Germline CDR1 and CDR2: SQVTM and ANQGSEA. The length of the CDR3 is 13 residues. Between the trimmed V and J ends, which lost 7 bases and 5 bases, there was a span of 15 bases. DNA of the CDR3: TGCAGCGCTGGGGACACTGGCTATCAGCCCCAGCATTTT. Translating it yields CSAGDTGYQPQHF.